This T cell receptor (beta chain) was sequenced during a study of shared clonotypes between healthy human individuals. Study-wide background: Aged 18 to 49, the donors were a couple of women and a few men. Findings and caveats of the study: Owing to a small donor count, the genetic and exposure-history diversity represented was limited.

Using about 220 ng DNA, roughly 33,000 T cell genomes, the sorted-subset replicate PCRs were run. Libraries were prepared by immunoSEQ multiplex PCR; TCRdb keeps only in-frame clonotypes and omits some of them. The sample holds some 1,400,000 clones, over 95% seen once. This clone is a singleton in its sample. Its target is not known. V shed 4 bases and J 7 bases; nucleotides not matched to a gene: 9. Per the germline V gene, CDR1 is LNHDA and CDR2 is SQIVND (reference sequence). The CDR3 is 15 amino acids. V usage is TRBV19 and J usage is TRBJ2-3, with 9 bases identical to TRBD1. What was sequenced was naive CD4+ T cells sorted from blood. Indicated subset: CD45RA+ positively selected. This sequence originates from a man younger than 45 in good health. In nucleotides, the CDR3 is TGTGCCAGTAGTACCGTCGGACAGGGGTCGAATACGCAGTATTTT. Its protein product is CASSTVGQGSNTQYF.